These 17 T cell receptor beta chains were sequenced from one sample in a study of cytomegalovirus exposure and HLA in healthy donors. The PCR used 60 Vbeta and 13 Jbeta primers. Measured with immunoSEQ multiplex PCR; TCRdb has only the in-frame clones, and not every one. The data show 150,000 to 200,000 clones, with approximately 80% seen just once and 1.2% held by the top ten. Sequencing was carried out using PBMCs. The receptor set was obtained from a boy younger than 10 in good health and CMV-seronegative.

Only one count was recorded for this clone. Other nucleotide sequences in the sample specify the same CDR3. J is TRBJ1-1 and V is TRBV19; no definite D call. Germline V lookup: CDR1 LNHDA, CDR2 SQIVND (reference sequence). This CDR3 has 14 amino acids. V was shortened by 3 bases and J by 1 base, with 9 bases between the two germline ends. The CDR3 spells CASSISRGNTEAFF. The CDR3 nucleotides are TGTGCCAGTAGTATTTCCCGAGGGAACACTGAAGCTTTCTTT.

CDR3 sequence (DNA): TGTGCCAGCAGTATAACAGGGGAAGCCAAAAACATTCAGTACTTC. Translated: CASSITGEAKNIQYF. V gene TRBV5-4 combines with J gene TRBJ2-4, with TRBD1 matching over 7 bases. The CDR3 has 15 amino acids. The ends lost 5 bases at V and 0 bases at J; junction bases unmatched: 5. Germline assignment: CDR1 SGHNT and CDR2 YYREEE (reference sequence).

V gene TRBV6-6 combines with J gene TRBJ1-5; D is unresolved. Germline assignment: CDR1 MNHNY and CDR2 SVGAGI (reference sequence). CDR3 size: 14 residues. The ends were cut back, 4 bases at V and 4 bases at J, with 11 bases in the middle. CDR3 in DNA: TGTGCCAGCAGTTCTTTGAGAGGAAATCAGCCCCAGCATTTT. Amino acid sequence: CASSSLRGNQPQHF.

This clone has more than one count but fewer than ten. The rearrangement links TRBV9 to TRBJ2-7; 7 bases are a match to TRBD2. V lost 0 bases and J lost 3; bases outside the gene matches: 6. The CDR3 is 15 residues long. Germline CDR1 reads SGDLS; CDR2 reads YYNGEE. The CDR3 DNA sequence: TGTGCCAGCAGCGTAGATCCTAGCGGAAGCTACGAGCAGTACTTC. Encoded protein: CASSVDPSGSYEQYF.

This chain's CDR3 is CASSKTGNEQFF. For the CDR3, the DNA is TGTGCCAGCAGTAAAACAGGCAATGAGCAGTTCTTC. V and J are TRBV6-6 and TRBJ2-1; a weak D match, TRBD1 (5 bases). Trimming took 5 bases from V and 6 from J, leaving 8 bases between them. Germline lookup yields CDR1 MNHNY and CDR2 SVGAGI (reference sequence). The CDR3 loop spans 12 amino acids.

J is TRBJ1-2 and V is TRBV19; D call uncertain. The CDR3 length is 13 residues. Germline V gives CDR1 LNHDA, CDR2 SQIVND (reference sequence). Trimming cost V 1 base and J 4 bases, with 7 bases left between them. For the CDR3, the DNA is TGTGCCAGTAGTATAGGTTTAGCCTATGGCTACACCTTC. Translated, it gives CASSIGLAYGYTF.

The chain recombines TRBV2 with TRBJ1-2; D ambiguous. Germline V gives CDR1 SNHLY, CDR2 FYNNEI. Trimming pared 6 bases from V and 4 bases from J, leaving 6 bases between. The CDR3 sequence is 11 residues long. CDR3: CASSPTYGYTF. CDR3 bases: TGTGCCAGCAGCCCTACCTATGGCTACACCTTC. The complete variable domain, with remaining parts taken from reference TRBV2 and TRBJ1-2, reads EPEVTQTPSHQVTQMGQEVILRCVPISNHLYFYWYRQILGQKVEFLVSFYNNEISEKSEIFDDQFSVERPDGSNFTLKIRSTKLEDSAMYFCASSPTYGYTFGSGTRLTVV.

The chain uses TRBV5-6 and TRBJ1-6; 7 bases line up with TRBD1. The CDR3 runs to 14 residues. CDR1 is SGHDT and CDR2 is YYEEEE in the germline V gene. V shed 6 bases and J 6 bases; nucleotides not matched to a gene: 6. CDR3 residues: CASNRQGSNSPLHF. The DNA for the CDR3 is TGTGCCAGCAACCGACAGGGCTCTAATTCACCCCTCCACTTT.

The chain has TRBV5-1 and TRBJ2-6, with no clear D. Germline CDR1 reads SGHRS; CDR2 reads YFSETQ. V dropped 3 bases and J dropped 0 bases, with 13 bases sitting between them. This CDR3 is built from 17 residues. CDR3 region: CASSSSPLASGANVLTF. The CDR3 DNA follows: TGCGCCAGCAGCTCCTCGCCGCTGGCCTCTGGGGCCAACGTCCTGACTTTC.

The chain joins TRBV5-1 to TRBJ2-7, with TRBD1 matching 7 bases. The CDR3 contains 16 residues. Germline V gene sequence: CDR1 SGHRS, CDR2 YFSETQ. Unmatched junction bases numbered 9, after V lost 0 bases and J lost 3 bases. CDR3 loop: CASSLGWGGQDYEQYF. The CDR3 nucleotides are TGCGCCAGCAGCTTGGGTTGGGGCGGACAGGACTACGAGCAGTACTTC.

This clone was picked up a small number of times. The gene calls are TRBV20-1 and TRBJ2-5; D is undetermined. V was pared by 0 bases and J by 5 bases, with 4 bases between. The length of the CDR3 is 11 residues. CDR1 and CDR2 (germline): DFQATT, SNEGSKA (reference sequence). CDR3 coding DNA: TGCAGTGCTAGAGATCGGGAGACCCAGTACTTC. Its translation: CSARDRETQYF.

The V and J genes are TRBV28 and TRBJ2-7; TRBD1 matches at 12 bases. The ends lost 6 bases at V and 6 bases at J; junction bases unmatched: 6. CDR3 length: 14 residues. CDR1 and CDR2 (germline): MDHEN, SYDVKM. As DNA, the CDR3 is TGTGCCAGCAGGGGACAGGGGGCATTTAGCGAGCAGTACTTC. Translation gives CASRGQGAFSEQYF.

This chain uses TRBV6-5 with TRBJ2-5, with a tentative D call TRBD2 (5 bases). The J call is in doubt because the DNA end fits TRBJ2-7 better. In germline, CDR1 is MNHEY, CDR2 SVGAGI. This CDR3 is 14 amino acids long. CDR3 nucleotide sequence: TGTGCCAGCAGCCCTCGCAGGAGGTTGTACGAGCAGTACTTC. It yields the protein CASSPRRRLYEQYF.

This chain uses TRBV5-8 with TRBJ1-1; TRBD1 matches 9 bases. In germline, CDR1 is SGHTS, CDR2 YDEGEE. The CDR3 covers 17 residues. The trim removed 4 bases at V and 1 base at J, leaving 11 bases unmatched. Written as DNA, the CDR3 is TGTGCCAGCAGCAATGGAATAGCGACAGGGGGGAACACTGAAGCTTTCTTT. Translated: CASSNGIATGGNTEAFF.

This chain connects TRBV19 to TRBJ1-1; possibly TRBD1 for D (5 bases). CDR3 length equals 14 residues. Germline assignment: CDR1 LNHDA and CDR2 SQIVND (reference sequence). Trimming left V 5 bases short and J 1 base short, with 11 bases between. The CDR3 reads CASSQQAGNTEAFF. CDR3 sequence (DNA): TGTGCCAGTAGTCAACAGGCTGGGAACACTGAAGCTTTCTTT.

Only one count was recorded for this clone. V and J are TRBV6-5 and TRBJ2-5, with 8 nucleotides matching TRBD2. CDR3 length: 16 residues. J was trimmed by 5 bases and V by 2 bases; bases with no gene match: 10. From germline, CDR1 is MNHEY and CDR2 SVGAGI. The CDR3 protein is CASSYGAGGGGETQYF. CDR3 coding DNA: TGTGCCAGCAGTTACGGTGCGGGGGGCGGGGGGGAGACCCAGTACTTC.

This chain joins TRBV4-3 and TRBJ2-1, with 7 bases identical to TRBD2. Germline V gene lookup returns CDR1 LGHNA and CDR2 YSLEER. The trim removed 5 bases at V and 5 bases at J, leaving 9 bases unmatched. There are 15 residues in the CDR3. This chain's CDR3 is CASSWDYSSNNEQFF. The CDR3 region has the DNA TGCGCCAGCAGCTGGGACTATTCATCTAACAATGAGCAGTTCTTC.